The T cell receptor beta chain described here comes from a study of control samples from healthy donors and cancer patients (dated by TCRdb to about 2020). The library was made by the immunoSEQ multiplex PCR assay. Held by TCRdb, this immuneACCESS table contains in-frame sequences only and omits some clones. Under half of the omission traces to an unresolved V gene where checked; the cause of the rest is unknown. The sample table holds about 180,000 clones, of which more than 80% were seen once. Roughly 1.5% of the sample goes to the ten largest clones. A word on this clone: The antigen it binds to is not known. Base qualities are missing; no much larger clone stands one base away.

V loses 4 bases, J loses 7 bases, and the germline ends lie 17 bases apart. From cysteine to phenylalanine, the CDR3 is 16 amino acids long. Just the 48-base CDR3 DNA is kept, in frame starting at base 1. Here the chain combines TRBV23-1 and TRBJ1-6; the D gene identity is not certain. TRBV23-1 is placed among ORFs of uncertain function. This TCR derives from a man under 40 in good health. The specimen was blood. The CDR3 region reads CASSRDYPYRNSPLHF. The sequenced DNA: TGCGCCAGCAGTCGGGATTACCCCTACCGGAATTCACCCCTCCACTTT.